A selection of T cell receptor beta chains follows, all from one sample in a study of beta chain features in type 1 diabetes. The method was immunoSEQ multiplex PCR; TCRdb's version includes in-frame clones alone and lacks a portion of them. The table lists 60,000 or so clones, about 47% of them singletons. Source material: Tregs from blood. The receptors originated from a middle-aged woman with type 1 diabetes. The CDR3 runs from the conserved cysteine through the conserved F or W. The D gene is left open where the match is weak. Expanded clones are given a class, and other clones once, few, many or no size at all.

CDR3nt: TGTGCCAGCGGGAGTGGGGGCCATGGTAATCAGCCCCAGCATTTT
CDR3aa: CASGSGGHGNQPQHF
abundance: NA
d_gene: NA
j_gene: TRBJ1-5
v_gene: TRBV2

CDR3nt: TGTGCCAGCAGCTTATATCAGTACCAAGAGACCCAGTACTTC
CDR3aa: CASSLYQYQETQYF
abundance: few
d_gene: NA
j_gene: TRBJ2-5
v_gene: TRBV7-6

CDR3nt: TGTGCCTTAACTCCGATGAAGGGGGCCCTCCGTCATCACACCGGGGAGCTGTTTTTT
CDR3aa: CALTPMKGALRHHTGELFF
abundance: few
d_gene: TRBD1
j_gene: TRBJ2-2
v_gene: TRBV30

CDR3nt: TGTGCCAGCCGGATGGGGGGGAGCAATCAGCCCCAGCATTTT
CDR3aa: CASRMGGSNQPQHF
abundance: NA
d_gene: NA
j_gene: TRBJ1-5
v_gene: TRBV6-6

CDR3nt: TGTGCCAGCTCAGCAGCGGGGGGGGCGAACACTGAAGCTTTCTTT
CDR3aa: CASSAAGGANTEAFF
abundance: NA
d_gene: NA
j_gene: TRBJ1-1
v_gene: TRBV18

CDR3nt: TGTGCCAGTAGCCCTCGGTCGGACAATGAGCAGTTCTTC
CDR3aa: CASSPRSDNEQFF
abundance: NA
d_gene: NA
j_gene: TRBJ2-1
v_gene: TRBV19

CDR3nt: TGTGCCAGCAGCTTGGACAGGGGGTTTAACACTGAAGCTTTCTTT
CDR3aa: CASSLDRGFNTEAFF
abundance: many
d_gene: TRBD1
j_gene: TRBJ1-1
v_gene: TRBV7-9

CDR3nt: TGTGCCAGCTCACCGGACAGAGGCATTCAGTACTTC
CDR3aa: CASSPDRGIQYF
abundance: medium-sized
d_gene: NA
j_gene: TRBJ2-4
v_gene: TRBV18

CDR3nt: TGCGCCAGCAGCTCTGGGACGGGAGAGACAGCTTTCTTT
CDR3aa: CASSSGTGETAFF
abundance: NA
d_gene: NA
j_gene: TRBJ1-1
v_gene: TRBV5-1

CDR3nt: TGTGCCAGCAGGCAGGATGACAGATGGGACACTGAAGCTTTCTTT
CDR3aa: CASRQDDRWDTEAFF
abundance: few
d_gene: NA
j_gene: TRBJ1-1
v_gene: TRBV7-9

CDR3nt: TGCAGCTCACAGCGGGGCCCCGTCAGAGGGGAAGATACGCAGTATTTT
CDR3aa: CSSQRGPVRGEDTQYF
abundance: NA
d_gene: TRBD2
j_gene: TRBJ2-3
v_gene: TRBV29-1

CDR3nt: TGTGCCATCAGAAACAGGGTGATGACTGGGGCCAACGTCCTGACTTTC
CDR3aa: CAIRNRVMTGANVLTF
abundance: NA
d_gene: NA
j_gene: TRBJ2-6
v_gene: TRBV10-3

CDR3nt: TGTGCCAGCAGTGAGGCAGGGACTGGAAACACCATATATTTT
CDR3aa: CASSEAGTGNTIYF
abundance: NA
d_gene: NA
j_gene: TRBJ1-3
v_gene: TRBV28

CDR3nt: TGTGCCAGCAGTGGGGACAGGGCCGCTTCCGATTTACAAGAGCAGTACTTC
CDR3aa: CASSGDRAASDLQEQYF
abundance: many
d_gene: TRBD1
j_gene: TRBJ2-7
v_gene: TRBV6-1

CDR3nt: TGTGCCAGCAGCGCCAGGACAGCCAGGAACACTGAAGCTTTCTTT
CDR3aa: CASSARTARNTEAFF
abundance: few
d_gene: NA
j_gene: TRBJ1-1
v_gene: TRBV7-9

CDR3nt: TGCGCCAGCAGCCAACGGGTAGGCTTCGAGCGAAAATCTGGGGCCAACGTCCTGACTTTC
CDR3aa: CASSQRVGFERKSGANVLTF
abundance: few
d_gene: NA
j_gene: TRBJ2-6
v_gene: TRBV4-3

CDR3nt: TGTGCCAGCTCACCACGGGAGGTTGTCTATGGCTACACCTTC
CDR3aa: CASSPREVVYGYTF
abundance: once
d_gene: NA
j_gene: TRBJ1-2
v_gene: TRBV18

CDR3nt: TGTGCCAGCAGTCCCCCCGGGTCCAAAAACATTCAGTACTTC
CDR3aa: CASSPPGSKNIQYF
abundance: NA
d_gene: NA
j_gene: TRBJ2-4
v_gene: TRBV6-5

CDR3nt: TGTGCCAGCAGTTTACCGAGTTATTCACCCCTCCACTTT
CDR3aa: CASSLPSYSPLHF
abundance: NA
d_gene: NA
j_gene: TRBJ1-6
v_gene: TRBV28

CDR3nt: TGTGCCAGCAGCCCCCGAGCGAATACGCAGTATTTT
CDR3aa: CASSPRANTQYF
abundance: NA
d_gene: NA
j_gene: TRBJ2-3
v_gene: TRBV7-9

CDR3nt: TGTGCCAGCAGCCAAGCCTTTACAGATACGCAGTATTTT
CDR3aa: CASSQAFTDTQYF
abundance: NA
d_gene: NA
j_gene: TRBJ2-3
v_gene: TRBV4-2

CDR3nt: TGTGCCAGCAGTTCCGGACAGGGGGCCTGGAATGAGCAGTTCTTC
CDR3aa: CASSSGQGAWNEQFF
abundance: NA
d_gene: TRBD1
j_gene: TRBJ2-1
v_gene: TRBV27

CDR3nt: TGTGCCAGCAGCCTACTAGCGGGAGGGGGGTACGAGCAGTACTTC
CDR3aa: CASSLLAGGGYEQYF
abundance: NA
d_gene: TRBD2
j_gene: TRBJ2-7
v_gene: TRBV7-3

CDR3nt: TGTGCCAGCGCGTCCCATTCGTCTAGCGGGAGGAATGAGCAGTTCTTC
CDR3aa: CASASHSSSGRNEQFF
abundance: few
d_gene: TRBD2
j_gene: TRBJ2-1
v_gene: TRBV6-6

CDR3nt: TGCGCCAGCAGCTTGGGAGGTGGGAACACTGAAGCTTTCTTT
CDR3aa: CASSLGGGNTEAFF
abundance: NA
d_gene: NA
j_gene: TRBJ1-1
v_gene: TRBV5-1

CDR3nt: TGCGCCAGCAGCTTGGAGGTGGGGGGCGTACCGCGCGGGAGTAGCTACGAGCAGTACTTC
CDR3aa: CASSLEVGGVPRGSSYEQYF
abundance: NA
d_gene: NA
j_gene: TRBJ2-7
v_gene: TRBV5-1

CDR3nt: TGTGCCAGCAGCAAGACAGGCACACGGAGAGCTTTCTTT
CDR3aa: CASSKTGTRRAFF
abundance: NA
d_gene: NA
j_gene: TRBJ1-1
v_gene: TRBV5-1

CDR3nt: TGTGCCAGCAGCTTATCCGGGAGAGCGGAGACCCAGTACTTC
CDR3aa: CASSLSGRAETQYF
abundance: once
d_gene: NA
j_gene: TRBJ2-5
v_gene: TRBV7-8

CDR3nt: TGTGCCAGCAGCTACCGACAGGGGGACGGCTACACCTTC
CDR3aa: CASSYRQGDGYTF
abundance: NA
d_gene: TRBD1
j_gene: TRBJ1-2
v_gene: TRBV5-4

CDR3nt: TGTGCCAGCAGTTTCGGTCAGGGGGTCTACAATGAGCAGTTCTTC
CDR3aa: CASSFGQGVYNEQFF
abundance: few
d_gene: TRBD1
j_gene: TRBJ2-1
v_gene: TRBV27

CDR3nt: TGTGCCAGCCACAACGGGAACTCCTACAATGAGCAGTTCTTC
CDR3aa: CASHNGNSYNEQFF
abundance: NA
d_gene: NA
j_gene: TRBJ2-1
v_gene: TRBV9

CDR3nt: TGTGCCAGCAGCTTAGAGGGGTCCGGCAATCAGCCCCAGCATTTT
CDR3aa: CASSLEGSGNQPQHF
abundance: NA
d_gene: NA
j_gene: TRBJ1-5
v_gene: TRBV7-9

CDR3nt: TGTGCCTGGAGCCTACAGAGGAACACTGAAGCTTTCTTT
CDR3aa: CAWSLQRNTEAFF
abundance: NA
d_gene: NA
j_gene: TRBJ1-1
v_gene: TRBV30

CDR3nt: TGTGCCAGCAGCCCCGGAACGGACAGAAACATTCAGTACTTC
CDR3aa: CASSPGTDRNIQYF
abundance: NA
d_gene: NA
j_gene: TRBJ2-4
v_gene: TRBV6-6